This T cell receptor (beta chain) was documented in a study of T cells in Graves' hyperthyroidism and ophthalmopathy. The source of the PBMCs was less than 12 ml of fresh peripheral blood. Regions amplified from RNA transcripts were the TCR beta CDR3 regions. A set of HTBI primers served as the primers for a first-round RT-PCR of the TCR CDR3. TCRdb called the multiplex PCR reads again in MiXCR, with one record for every CDR3 protein. The data show 250,000 to 300,000 distinct CDR3 sequences, approximately 15% seen once. There are many counts of this clonotype. V gave up 2 bases and J gave up 0 bases; unmatched junction bases: 1. There are 16 residues in the CDR3. Germline lookup yields CDR1 SGHVS and CDR2 FQNEAQ.

The sample comprised blood. The receptor's source is a woman aged 35 to 49 with Graves' hyperthyroidism. The V call is TRBV7-8, the J call TRBJ2-7, with 13 bases lining up with TRBD2. The CDR3 DNA follows: TGTGCCAGCAGCTTATGGACTAGCGGGAGCTCCTACGAGCAGTACTTC. The encoded protein is CASSLWTSGSSYEQYF.